These 8 T cell receptor beta chains were sequenced from one sample in a study of blood T cell repertoires in COVID-19. This table comes from immunoSEQ multiplex PCR, and its TCRdb copy is limited to in-frame clones, with some not included. The data hold 50,000 to 70,000 clones, with about nine tenths observed a single time. Sequencing was done on a sample of peripheral blood. The receptors come from a human donor with active COVID-19. The donor label of this sample is uncertain.

The V gene is TRBV27, the J gene TRBJ1-2, with D perhaps TRBD1 (6 bases). Germline CDR1 MNHEY, CDR2 SMNVEV (reference sequence). The CDR3 has 16 amino acids. Trimming removed 2 bases from V and 2 bases from J, with 15 bases in between. Written as DNA, the CDR3 is TGTGCCAGCAGTTTAATTGGTACAAGGGGGAACTATGGCTACACCTTC. Encoded protein: CASSLIGTRGNYGYTF.

The rearrangement joins TRBV7-2 to TRBJ2-7, with a weak D call TRBD1 (7 bases). Trimming took 3 bases from V and 4 from J, leaving 16 bases between them. The CDR3 runs to 15 residues. Per germline, CDR1 SGHTA and CDR2 FQGNSA. The CDR3 is CASSFGAGGWYEQYF. The CDR3 nucleotides are TGTGCCAGCAGCTTTGGGGCAGGGGGGTGGTACGAGCAGTACTTC.

The rearrangement uses TRBV6-2 or TRBV6-3 and TRBJ1-5, with TRBD1 identical over 7 bases. Losses at the gene ends were 2 bases for V and 2 bases for J; bases not matched to a gene: 0. From germline, CDR1 is MNHEY and CDR2 SVGEGT. The CDR3 consists of 14 residues. CDR3 in DNA: TGTGCCAGCAGTTACGGGACAGGCAATCAGCCCCAGCATTTT. Translating it yields CASSYGTGNQPQHF.

V gene TRBV12-3 or TRBV12-4 combines with J gene TRBJ1-3, with D unclear. V dropped 4 bases and J dropped 4 bases, with 8 bases sitting between them. The CDR3 is 13 amino acids. CDR3 nucleotide sequence: TGTGCCAGCAGTTGGACGGGAGGAAACACCATATATTTT. Protein product: CASSWTGGNTIYF.

In its sample, this clone was seen a few times. The chain links TRBV7-2 to TRBJ2-2; 7 nucleotides match TRBD1. CDR3 length: 14 residues. The germline V gene encodes CDR1 SGHTA and CDR2 FQGNSA. J lost 7 bases, V lost 6 bases, and 8 bases had no gene match. The CDR3 protein is CASRPTGAVGELFF. In DNA, the CDR3 is TGTGCCAGCAGGCCAACAGGGGCGGTCGGGGAGCTGTTTTTT. Together with reference TRBV7-2 and TRBJ2-2, the CDR3 gives the full variable domain: GAGVSQSPSNKVTEKGKDVELRCDPISGHTALYWYRQSLGQGLEFLIYFQGNSAPDKSGLPSDRFSAERTGGSVSTLTIQRTQQEDSAVYLCASRPTGAVGELFFGEGSRLTVL.

The J gene is TRBJ2-7, the V gene TRBV11-2; TRBD2 is a possible D gene (6 bases). CDR1 and CDR2 from the germline V gene are SGHAT and FQNNGV. V lost 5 bases and J 3 bases, leaving 14 bases between the germline ends. CDR3 length equals 14 residues. CDR3 nucleotide sequence: TGTGCCAGCAGCATACGCGGGGTCCACTACGAGCAGTACTTC. Translating it yields CASSIRGVHYEQYF. Filled out from reference TRBV11-2 and TRBJ2-7, the complete variable domain reads EAGVAQSPRYKIIEKRQSVAFWCNPISGHATLYWYQQILGQGPKLLIQFQNNGVVDDSQLPKDRFSAERLKGVDSTLKIQPAKLEDSAVYLCASSIRGVHYEQYFGPGTRLTVT.

The chain combines TRBV7-9 with TRBJ2-2; TRBD2 matches 13 bases. The CDR3 is 16 amino acids. Germline CDR1 reads SEHNR; CDR2 reads FQNEAQ (reference sequence). J was trimmed by 2 bases and V by 6 bases; bases with no gene match: 3. In DNA, the CDR3 is TGTGCCAGCAGACTAGCGGGGGGGTTAAACACCGGGGAGCTGTTTTTT. It yields the protein CASRLAGGLNTGELFF. The full variable domain, its missing parts supplied by reference TRBV7-9 and TRBJ2-2, is DTGVSQNPRHKITKRGQNVTFRCDPISEHNRLYWYRQTLGQGPEFLTYFQNEAQLEKSRLLSDRFSAERPKGSFSTLEIQRTEQGDSAMYLCASRLAGGLNTGELFFGEGSRLTVL.

This chain links TRBV28 with TRBJ2-1; TRBD2 matches 14 bases. From germline, CDR1 is MDHEN and CDR2 SYDVKM. CDR3 length equals 18 residues. Trimming took 5 bases from V and 3 from J; bases not matched to a gene: 9. CDR3 region: CASSDPGLAGDVYNEQFF. Written as DNA, the CDR3 is TGTGCCAGCAGTGACCCGGGACTAGCGGGAGATGTCTACAATGAGCAGTTCTTC.